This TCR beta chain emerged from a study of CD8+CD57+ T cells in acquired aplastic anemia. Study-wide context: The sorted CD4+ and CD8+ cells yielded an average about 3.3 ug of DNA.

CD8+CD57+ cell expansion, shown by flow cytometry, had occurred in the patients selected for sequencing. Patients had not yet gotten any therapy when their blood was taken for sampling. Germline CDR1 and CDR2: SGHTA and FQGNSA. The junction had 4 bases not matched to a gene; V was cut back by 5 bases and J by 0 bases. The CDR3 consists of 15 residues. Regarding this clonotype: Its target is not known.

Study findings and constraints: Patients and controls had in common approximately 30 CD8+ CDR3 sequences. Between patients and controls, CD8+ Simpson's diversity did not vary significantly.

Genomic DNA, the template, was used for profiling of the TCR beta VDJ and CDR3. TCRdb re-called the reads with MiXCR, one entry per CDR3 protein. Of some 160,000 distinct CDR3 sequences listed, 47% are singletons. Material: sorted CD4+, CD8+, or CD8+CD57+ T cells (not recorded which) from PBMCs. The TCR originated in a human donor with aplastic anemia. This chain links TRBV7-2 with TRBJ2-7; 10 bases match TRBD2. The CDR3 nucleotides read TGTGCCAGCAGCACCAGGACTAGCGGCTCCTACGAGCAGTACTTC. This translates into CASSTRTSGSYEQYF.